Listed here is a single T cell receptor beta chain. The antigen is not known. The table came from immunoSEQ multiplex PCR; TCRdb's copy has only in-frame clones and leaves some out. The sample gives some 54,000 clones, 80% of which show up once; 3.5% to 5.5% is in the top ten. These data come from a study of T cells in localized non-small cell lung cancer. General study points: In uninvolved adjacent lung, T cell clonality reached its highest value, exceeding tumor. Researchers found a median around 50 of the top 100 tumor clones in adjacent lung. Sequencing covered just one tumor region, so heterogeneity cannot be ruled out.

Germline-derived CDR1 and CDR2 are MNHEY and SMNVEV (reference sequence). V gave up 5 bases and J gave up 7 bases, with 21 bases separating them. This CDR3 spans 16 amino acids. The chain carries TRBV27 and TRBJ2-4; D perhaps matches TRBD1 (6 bases). The sequence derives from a woman aged 40-70 years with stage II lung adenocarcinoma. The sample was PBMCs, taken before any cancer treatment. This CDR3 is CASSQRGPTTGNIQYF. CDR3 nucleotides: TGTGCCAGCAGTCAGAGGGGCCCCACGACAGGCAACATTCAGTACTTC.